This T cell receptor beta chain comes out of a study of cytomegalovirus exposure and HLA in healthy donors. V was clipped by 3 bases and J by 8 bases; unmatched bases: 11. Germline CDR1 and CDR2: LNHDA and SQIVND (reference sequence). The CDR3 runs to 16 residues. The PCR contained 60 Vbeta and 13 Jbeta primers. Sequencing was performed with immunoSEQ multiplex PCR; in TCRdb, only in-frame clones are kept and a portion is missing. This sample has about 31,000 clones; approximately 47% occur once, and the top ten carry less than 2%. This clonotype was sampled from a woman aged 45-59 years in good health and CMV-seronegative. The sample comprised PBMCs. This sequence joins TRBV19 and TRBJ2-2; 8 positions agree with TRBD1. The CDR3 spells CASSMGQGANFGELFF. The CDR3 DNA is TGTGCCAGTAGTATGGGGCAGGGGGCAAATTTTGGGGAGCTGTTTTTT.